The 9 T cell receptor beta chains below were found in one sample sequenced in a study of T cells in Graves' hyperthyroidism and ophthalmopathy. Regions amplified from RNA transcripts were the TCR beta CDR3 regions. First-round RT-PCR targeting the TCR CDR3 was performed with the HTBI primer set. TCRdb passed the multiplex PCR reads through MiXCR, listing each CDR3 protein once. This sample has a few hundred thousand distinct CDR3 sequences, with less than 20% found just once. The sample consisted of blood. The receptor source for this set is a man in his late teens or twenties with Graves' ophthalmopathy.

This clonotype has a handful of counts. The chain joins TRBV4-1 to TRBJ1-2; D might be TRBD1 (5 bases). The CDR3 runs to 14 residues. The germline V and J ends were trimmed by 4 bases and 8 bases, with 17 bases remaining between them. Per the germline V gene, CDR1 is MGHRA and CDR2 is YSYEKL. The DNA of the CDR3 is TGCGCCAGCAGCCCAGACAGAGAACTATTAGGCTACACCTTC. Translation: CASSPDRELLGYTF.

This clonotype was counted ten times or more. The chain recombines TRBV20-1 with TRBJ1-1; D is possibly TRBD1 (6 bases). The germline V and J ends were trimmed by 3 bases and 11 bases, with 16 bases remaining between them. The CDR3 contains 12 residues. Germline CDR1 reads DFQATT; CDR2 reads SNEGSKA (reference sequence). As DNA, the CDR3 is TGCAGTGCTAGGGCAGGGGCAGATGGGGCTTTCTTT. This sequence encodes CSARAGADGAFF.

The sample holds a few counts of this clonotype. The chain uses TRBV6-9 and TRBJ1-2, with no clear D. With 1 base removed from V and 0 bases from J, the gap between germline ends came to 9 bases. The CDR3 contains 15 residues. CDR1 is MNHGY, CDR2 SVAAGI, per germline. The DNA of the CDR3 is TGTGCCAGCAGTTATTACACGGGAGCTAACTATGGCTACACCTTC. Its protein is CASSYYTGANYGYTF.

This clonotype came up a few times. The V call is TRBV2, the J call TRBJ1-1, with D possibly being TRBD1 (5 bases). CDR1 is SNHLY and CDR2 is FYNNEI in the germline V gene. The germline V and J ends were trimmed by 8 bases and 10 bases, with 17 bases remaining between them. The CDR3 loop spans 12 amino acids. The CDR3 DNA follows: TGTGCCAGCGGGGCCCGGGGGGGGGGAGCTTTCTTT. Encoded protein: CASGARGGGAFF.

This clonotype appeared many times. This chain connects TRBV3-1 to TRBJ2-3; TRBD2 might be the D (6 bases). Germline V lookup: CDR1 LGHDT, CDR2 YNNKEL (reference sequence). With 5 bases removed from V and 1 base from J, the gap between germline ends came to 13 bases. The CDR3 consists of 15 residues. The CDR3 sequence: CASSSRTTGTDTQYF. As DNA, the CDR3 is TGTGCCAGCAGCAGTCGGACTACTGGCACAGATACGCAGTATTTT.

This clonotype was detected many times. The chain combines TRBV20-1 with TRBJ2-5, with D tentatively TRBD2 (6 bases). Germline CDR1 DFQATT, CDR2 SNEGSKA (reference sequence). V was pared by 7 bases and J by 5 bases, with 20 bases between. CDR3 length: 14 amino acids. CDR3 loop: CSVQEPGVGETQYF. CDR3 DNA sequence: TGCAGTGTTCAAGAACCGGGGGTTGGGGAGACCCAGTACTTC.

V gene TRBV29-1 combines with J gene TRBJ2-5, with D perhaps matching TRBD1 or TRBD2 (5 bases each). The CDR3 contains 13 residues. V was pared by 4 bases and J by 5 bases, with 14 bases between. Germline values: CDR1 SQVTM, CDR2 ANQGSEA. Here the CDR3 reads CSVASGPGETQYF. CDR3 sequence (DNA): TGCAGCGTTGCCTCGGGACCTGGGGAGACCCAGTACTTC.

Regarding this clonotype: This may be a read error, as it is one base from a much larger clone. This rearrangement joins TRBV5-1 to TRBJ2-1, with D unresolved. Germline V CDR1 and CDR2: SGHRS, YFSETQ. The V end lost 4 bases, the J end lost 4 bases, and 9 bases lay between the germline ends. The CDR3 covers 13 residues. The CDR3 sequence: CASSVGGYNEQFF. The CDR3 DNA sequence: TGCGCCAGCAGCGTGGGCGGTTACAATGAGCAGTTCTTC.

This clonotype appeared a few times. CDR3: CSARSGHRISTEAFF. The CDR3 nucleotides read TGCAGTGCTAGAAGCGGACATAGGATATCCACTGAAGCTTTCTTT. The genes are TRBV20-1 and TRBJ1-1; a weak D match, TRBD1 (5 bases). The CDR3 sequence is 15 residues long. Germline V CDR1 and CDR2: DFQATT, SNEGSKA (reference sequence). Trimming took off 2 bases at V and 4 bases at J, with 17 bases between the two ends.